Below, 21 T cell receptor beta chains from the same sample are listed, as sequenced in a study of T cell repertoires in cytomegalovirus infection. One entry per CDR3 protein results from TCRdb running MiXCR on the reads. This table holds 550,000 to 850,000 distinct CDR3 sequences, about 30% found once. The antigens these receptors bind are not known. This specimen consisted of cultured PBMCs, obtained from culture after CMV antigen stimulation. These receptors were taken from a human donor in good health (CMV status not recorded). Some clones in this sample may be carry-over from other donors' samples.

This clonotype was counted only a few times. V and J are TRBV20-1 and TRBJ2-7, with TRBD2 identical over 8 bases. Looked up from germline, CDR1 is DFQATT and CDR2 is SNEGSKA (reference sequence). Trimming took 1 base from V and 3 from J; bases not matched to a gene: 8. The CDR3 contains 15 residues. The CDR3 loop reads CSARGPGAGGYEQYF. The CDR3, as DNA: TGCAGTGCTAGAGGCCCCGGGGCGGGGGGCTACGAGCAGTACTTC.

This clonotype was recorded at least ten times. In DNA form, the CDR3 reads TGTGCCAGCAGCTTAGTGGCGGGGGGAGATACGCAGTATTTT. Translation: CASSLVAGGDTQYF. The chain recombines TRBV7-2 with TRBJ2-3, with 8 bases fitting TRBD2. CDR1 is SGHTA, CDR2 FQGNSA, per germline. The trim removed 1 base at V and 5 bases at J, leaving 2 bases unmatched. The CDR3 loop spans 14 amino acids.

This clonotype was recorded a few times. This sequence joins TRBV6-1 and TRBJ2-1, with TRBD2 identical over 8 bases. V dropped 7 bases and J dropped 6; count of bases not matched to a gene: 11. The CDR3 spans 15 residues. Germline CDR1 reads MNHNS; CDR2 reads SASEGT. The CDR3 here is CASTPGLAWANEQFF. DNA for the CDR3: TGTGCCAGCACCCCTGGACTAGCATGGGCCAATGAGCAGTTCTTC.

This clonotype has a handful of counts. This chain joins TRBV7-9 and TRBJ2-1, with TRBD1 as a possible D gene (6 bases). The CDR3 runs 16 residues. The ends were cut back, 5 bases at V and 4 bases at J, with 18 bases in the middle. Per the germline V gene, CDR1 is SEHNR and CDR2 is FQNEAQ (reference sequence). The CDR3 DNA reads as TGTGCCAGCAGCCAAGGGGGTGCGGCGACTTACAATGAGCAGTTCTTC. Protein: CASSQGGAATYNEQFF.

The chain couples TRBV9 to TRBJ2-7, with 8 bases lining up with TRBD1. The V gene end was trimmed by 0 bases and the J gene end by 6 bases; junction bases not matched to a gene: 8. There are 15 residues in the CDR3. From germline, CDR1 is SGDLS and CDR2 YYNGEE. CDR3 region: CASSVAPGQGLEQYF. The CDR3 coding sequence is TGTGCCAGCAGCGTAGCTCCCGGACAGGGTCTCGAGCAGTACTTC.

The sample holds many counts of this clonotype. The chain links TRBV12-3 or TRBV12-4 to TRBJ1-1; 7 positions match TRBD1. V was pared by 7 bases and J by 4 bases, with 6 bases of the junction left unmatched. There are 13 residues in the CDR3. CDR3 DNA: TGTGCCAGCATACAGGGGTTAGGCACTGAAGCTTTCTTT. Its translation: CASIQGLGTEAFF.

For the CDR3, the DNA is TGTGCCAGCAGCCAAGAGCTGCCCGCCCTGGAGACCCAGTACTTC. Its translation: CASSQELPALETQYF. V is TRBV4-2 and J is TRBJ2-5, with D unresolved. With 0 bases removed from V and 5 bases from J, the gap between germline ends came to 13 bases. This CDR3 is built from 15 residues. Germline V lookup: CDR1 LGHNA, CDR2 YNFKEQ.

This chain uses TRBV5-1 with TRBJ2-1; D remains ambiguous. Germline V gene data show CDR1 as SGHRS and CDR2 as YFSETQ. Trimming shortened V by 0 bases and J by 0 bases, and 10 bases separated the two germline ends. The CDR3 extends over 16 amino acids. CDR3 nucleotide sequence: TGCGCCAGCAGCTTGGAATCGTGGAGCTCCTACAATGAGCAGTTCTTC. Protein sequence: CASSLESWSSYNEQFF.

The chain is built from TRBV20-1 and TRBJ2-2; the match to TRBD1 covers 8 bases. V dropped 6 bases and J dropped 0; count of bases not matched to a gene: 9. This CDR3 has 16 residues. CDR1 is DFQATT, CDR2 SNEGSKA, per germline (reference sequence). The CDR3 region is CSAADRDVPNTGELFF. The CDR3 DNA reads TGCAGTGCCGCGGACAGGGATGTGCCGAACACCGGGGAGCTGTTTTTT.

A few counts support this clonotype. The rearrangement uses TRBV7-8 and TRBJ2-3, with a possible D match to TRBD1 (7 bases). There are 17 residues in the CDR3. The germline CDR1 and CDR2 sequences are SGHVS and FQNEAQ. Trimming pared 11 bases from V and 0 bases from J, leaving 24 bases between. Here the CDR3 reads CAGGQGEKLGSTDTQYF. For the CDR3, the DNA is TGTGCCGGGGGGCAGGGGGAAAAGCTTGGAAGCACAGATACGCAGTATTTT. Together with reference TRBV7-8 and TRBJ2-3, the CDR3 gives the full variable domain: GAGVSQSPRYKVAKRGQDVALRCDPISGHVSLFWYQQALGQGPEFLTYFQNEAQLDKSGLPSDRFFAERPEGSVSTLKIQRTQQEDSAVYLCAGGQGEKLGSTDTQYFGPGTRLTVL.

Only a few counts were recorded for this clonotype. The chain links TRBV12-3 or TRBV12-4 to TRBJ2-1; D is perhaps TRBD1 or TRBD2 (5 bases each). This CDR3 region has 18 residues. The ends were cut back, 5 bases at V and 0 bases at J, with 20 bases in the middle. As DNA, the CDR3 is TGTGCCAGCAGTCCCCAGGTGGGGGTGGACGCCTCCTACAATGAGCAGTTCTTC. It specifies CASSPQVGVDASYNEQFF.

The chain couples TRBV12-3 or TRBV12-4 to TRBJ2-1; 7 bases are shared with TRBD2. The trim removed 0 bases at V and 9 bases at J, leaving 8 bases unmatched. The CDR3 has 15 amino acids. The CDR3, as DNA: TGTGCCAGCAGTTTAGCGCAAGGGAGGGGCGGTGAGCAGTTCTTC. Residues: CASSLAQGRGGEQFF.

This clonotype was seen only a few times. The chain links TRBV4-3 to TRBJ2-1; 8 nucleotides agree with TRBD1. This CDR3 is 15 amino acids long. V was pared by 2 bases and J by 6 bases, with 6 bases of the junction left unmatched. CDR1 is LGHNA, CDR2 YSLEER, per germline. CDR3 sequence reads: CASSQLGQGSNEQFF. CDR3 in DNA: TGCGCCAGCAGCCAACTAGGACAGGGTTCCAATGAGCAGTTCTTC.

Only a few counts were recorded for this clonotype. The chain is built from TRBV25-1 and TRBJ2-5; D unclear. The CDR3 contains 13 residues. Germline CDR1 MGHDK, CDR2 SYGVNS. Trimming took off 6 bases at V and 5 bases at J, with 13 bases between the two ends. The chain's CDR3 is CASSDQWSETQYF. The CDR3 DNA reads as TGTGCCAGCAGCGACCAATGGAGTGAGACCCAGTACTTC.

This clonotype was detected a few times. This sequence joins TRBV7-9 and TRBJ2-5, with unresolved D. The CDR3 is 16 amino acids. V was cut by 4 bases and J by 2 bases, with 17 bases left in between. The germline CDR1 and CDR2 sequences are SEHNR and FQNEAQ (reference sequence). The DNA of the CDR3 is TGTGCCAGCAGCTCATCCTACTCCCCAGGACAAGAGACCCAGTACTTC. This gives the protein CASSSSYSPGQETQYF.

This clonotype was detected once. This chain uses TRBV20-1 with TRBJ2-3; TRBD2 aligns across 9 bases. Looked up from germline, CDR1 is DFQATT and CDR2 is SNEGSKA (reference sequence). CDR3 length: 15 residues. Trimming removed 6 bases from V and 1 base from J; junction bases left unmatched: 8. CDR3 sequence reads: CSAHPSSGGTDTQYF. The CDR3, as DNA: TGCAGTGCCCACCCGTCTAGCGGGGGCACAGATACGCAGTATTTT.

This clonotype was picked up a small number of times. V is TRBV10-3 and J is TRBJ2-5, with D tentatively TRBD2 (7 bases). Trimming left V 6 bases short and J 0 bases short, with 20 bases between. CDR1 ENHRY and CDR2 SYGVKD come from the germline V gene. The CDR3 sequence is 17 residues long. CDR3 protein: CAISGEQEGGNQETQYF. The CDR3 DNA follows: TGTGCCATCAGCGGGGAACAGGAGGGGGGGAACCAAGAGACCCAGTACTTC.

In this sample, this clonotype turned up many times. This sequence joins TRBV7-6 and TRBJ2-1, with a weak D call TRBD2 (6 bases). The germline V gene has CDR1 SGHVS and CDR2 FNYEAQ. The CDR3 has 16 residues. V lost 8 bases, J lost 5 bases, and 22 bases lay in between. The CDR3 loop is CASSPGGPLDHNEQFF. DNA for the CDR3: TGTGCCAGCTCCCCCGGGGGACCCCTCGACCACAATGAGCAGTTCTTC. The full variable domain, in which reference TRBV7-6 and TRBJ2-1 provide the parts outside the CDR3, is GAGVSQSPRYKVTKRGQDVALRCDPISGHVSLYWYRQALGQGPEFLTYFNYEAQQDKSGLPNDRFSAERPEGSISTLTIQRTEQRDSAMYRCASSPGGPLDHNEQFFGPGTRLTVL.

This chain links TRBV7-2 with TRBJ2-5; D is unclear. CDR1 is SGHTA and CDR2 is FQGNSA in the germline V gene. Trimming shortened V by 3 bases and J by 7 bases, and 12 bases separated the two germline ends. The length of the CDR3 is 13 residues. DNA of the CDR3: TGTGCCAGCAGCTTTGGTCCCGGAGTGACCCAGTACTTC. Protein sequence: CASSFGPGVTQYF.

This sequence joins TRBV7-6 and TRBJ2-7; TRBD1 matches at 7 bases. CDR3 length: 15 residues. Germline CDR1 SGHVS, CDR2 FNYEAQ. With 5 bases clipped from V and 6 bases from J, the junction kept 13 bases outside the gene matches. The CDR3 DNA reads TGTGCCAGCAGCCAAAACGCCCATCCAGGGGGCGAGCAGTACTTC. Translating gives CASSQNAHPGGEQYF. Supplemented by reference TRBV7-6 and TRBJ2-7, the full variable domain reads GAGVSQSPRYKVTKRGQDVALRCDPISGHVSLYWYRQALGQGPEFLTYFNYEAQQDKSGLPNDRFSAERPEGSISTLTIQRTEQRDSAMYRCASSQNAHPGGEQYFGPGTRLTVT.

The chain has TRBV19 and TRBJ2-7, with 11 bases matching TRBD2. Germline V CDR1 and CDR2: LNHDA, SQIVND (reference sequence). This CDR3 comprises 15 residues. The junction had 6 bases not matched to a gene; V was cut back by 3 bases and J by 5 bases. CDR3 sequence (DNA): TGTGCCAGTAGTATCTATCTAGCGGGAGGCGACGAGCAGTACTTC. Its translation is CASSIYLAGGDEQYF.